The rows below give T cell receptor beta chains drawn from one sample of a study of T cells in Graves' hyperthyroidism and ophthalmopathy. TCRdb re-called the multiplex PCR reads with MiXCR, one entry per CDR3 protein. The top ten clones hold around 8% of a sample with 500,000 to 600,000 distinct CDR3 sequences, about 43% of them seen once. The material sequenced was peripheral blood or thyroid tissue (not recorded which). These receptors came from a woman under 30 with Graves' hyperthyroidism. CDR3s leave out the opening cysteine and the closing phenylalanine or tryptophan.

v_gene | CDR3aa
TRBV19 | ASSPRGVETQY
TRBV5-4 | ASGLRDREAF
TRBV24-1 | ATSDYHLGETQY
TRBV10-3 | AISDLSREGSYNEQF
TRBV7-2 | ASSLDLGERPGELF
TRBV24-1 | ATSDPGTSGRNEQF
TRBV5-1 | ASSLKTGGASSGNTIY
TRBV24-1 | ATSAHWSHEQY
TRBV24-1 | ATRLPGQPQH
TRBV6-1 | ASSEGGGGQGFVQPQH
TRBV29-1 | SAEPVHTEAF
TRBV20-1 | SARVGGSTDTQY
TRBV12-5 | ASGTGYPGNTIY